One sample yielded the 13 T cell receptor beta chains listed below, sequenced in a study of memory CD4+ T cells and cytomegalovirus serostatus. The sort gate was single viable CD3+CD4+CD8-CD45RO+ cells for memory CD4+ T cells. Generated by immunoSEQ multiplex PCR, the TCRdb table keeps only in-frame clones and is missing some. Here the sample spans some 48,000 clones, around 82% being singletons. Material for sequencing was memory CD4+ T cells from blood. The receptors stem from an adult in good health and CMV-seronegative.

The rearrangement joins TRBV12-5 to TRBJ1-3; 10 bases match TRBD1. The junction had 14 bases not matched to a gene; V was cut back by 1 base and J by 2 bases. The CDR3 contains 20 residues. Germline assignment: CDR1 LGHNT and CDR2 FRNRAP. The DNA for the CDR3 is TGTGCTAGTGGTTTGGCTATCCGGGACAGGGGACCTTCGCCTGGAAACACCATATATTTT. Translating it yields CASGLAIRDRGPSPGNTIYF. The variable domain in full, completed from reference TRBV12-5 and TRBJ1-3, reads DARVTQTPRHKVTEMGQEVTMRCQPILGHNTVFWYRQTMMQGLELLAYFRNRAPLDDSGMPKDRFSAEMPDATLATLKIQPSEPRDSAVYFCASGLAIRDRGPSPGNTIYFGEGSWLTVV.

The chain recombines TRBV9 with TRBJ1-1, with TRBD1 identical over 7 bases. The CDR3 is 14 residues long. V was pared by 0 bases and J by 5 bases, with 4 bases of the junction left unmatched. The germline V gene encodes CDR1 SGDLS and CDR2 YYNGEE. The CDR3 DNA reads as TGTGCCAGCAGCGTAGATTTCAGGGGGACTGAAGCTTTCTTT. Its translation is CASSVDFRGTEAFF.

The chain uses TRBV5-1 and TRBJ2-7, with 7 bases identical to TRBD2. Germline V gene data show CDR1 as SGHRS and CDR2 as YFSETQ. The CDR3 extends over 16 amino acids. V was clipped by 4 bases and J by 4 bases; unmatched bases: 14. CDR3 DNA sequence: TGCGCCAGCAGCCGTGCCGGGGGGAGTGTTGCTTACGAGCAGTACTTC. Translating gives CASSRAGGSVAYEQYF.

The chain links TRBV30 to TRBJ2-7; a possible D gene is TRBD1 (6 bases). This CDR3 has 12 residues. V was shortened by 5 bases and J by 3 bases, with 11 bases between the two germline ends. Germline V gene sequence: CDR1 GTSNPN, CDR2 SVGIG (reference sequence). The CDR3 here is CAWGRGIYEQYF. The CDR3 DNA reads TGTGCCTGGGGCAGGGGAATCTACGAGCAGTACTTC.

This rearrangement joins TRBV15 to TRBJ2-5; TRBD2 matches 7 bases. Trimming cost V 1 base and J 1 base; bases outside gene matches: 6. The CDR3 spans 16 residues. Germline-derived CDR1 and CDR2 are LNHNV and YYDKDF (reference sequence). In DNA, the CDR3 is TGTGCCACCAGCAGAGTTAGCGGGTTAGCCCAAGAGACCCAGTACTTC. Translated, it gives CATSRVSGLAQETQYF.

V gene TRBV13 combines with J gene TRBJ2-5, with a tentative D call TRBD2 (5 bases). The CDR3 is 14 amino acids. The V gene's germline CDR1 is PRHDT and CDR2 FYEKMQ (reference sequence). The ends were cut back, 5 bases at V and 0 bases at J, with 10 bases in the middle. The chain's CDR3 is CASSLWTHQETQYF. CDR3 DNA: TGTGCCAGCAGCCTCTGGACTCACCAAGAGACCCAGTACTTC. Based on the CDR3 plus reference TRBV13 and TRBJ2-5, the full variable domain is AAGVIQSPRHLIKEKRETATLKCYPIPRHDTVYWYQQGPGQDPQFLISFYEKMQSDKGSIPDRFSAQQFSDYHSELNMSSLELGDSALYFCASSLWTHQETQYFGPGTRLLVL.

The V gene is TRBV7-2, the J gene TRBJ2-7, with a tentative D call TRBD2 (5 bases). Trimming left V 1 base short and J 4 bases short, with 20 bases between. Germline CDR1 reads SGHTA; CDR2 reads FQGNSA. The CDR3 loop spans 17 amino acids. CDR3 DNA: TGTGCCAGCAGCTTAGGGGCTAGCTCCTCCGCTAGGTACGAGCAGTACTTC. It yields the protein CASSLGASSSARYEQYF.

In this sample, this clone turned up a few times. This chain connects TRBV11-1 to TRBJ2-2; D call uncertain. Germline V lookup: CDR1 SGHAT, CDR2 FQDESV (reference sequence). CDR3 length: 13 residues. V dropped 5 bases and J dropped 4 bases, with 8 bases sitting between them. As DNA, the CDR3 is TGTGCCAGCAGCGTGTCGCGCACCGGGGAGCTGTTTTTT. It encodes CASSVSRTGELFF. Supplemented by reference TRBV11-1 and TRBJ2-2, the full variable domain reads EAEVAQSPRYKITEKSQAVAFWCDPISGHATLYWYRQILGQGPELLVQFQDESVVDDSQLPKDRFSAERLKGVDSTLKIQPAELGDSAMYLCASSVSRTGELFFGEGSRLTVL.

This clone appeared a single time. The chain has TRBV29-1 and TRBJ2-5; 8 nucleotides line up with TRBD2. The germline CDR1 and CDR2 sequences are SQVTM and ANQGSEA. J was trimmed by 10 bases and V by 7 bases; bases with no gene match: 14. The CDR3 spans 13 residues. This chain's CDR3 is CSAVSGAGWDQYF. Here the CDR3 DNA reads TGCAGCGCCGTTAGCGGGGCCGGTTGGGACCAGTACTTC. Together with reference TRBV29-1 and TRBJ2-5, the CDR3 gives the full variable domain: SAVISQKPSRDICQRGTSLTIQCQVDSQVTMMFWYRQQPGQSLTLIATANQGSEATYESGFVIDKFPISRPNLTFSTLTVSNMSPEDSSIYLCSAVSGAGWDQYFGPGTRLLVL.

This chain joins TRBV7-2 and TRBJ1-5; D not certain. The CDR3 spans 14 residues. Germline CDR1 SGHTA, CDR2 FQGNSA. Trimming stripped 0 bases from V and 4 bases from J, with 7 bases between. The CDR3 spells CASSLAQKNQPQHF. The CDR3 region has the DNA TGTGCCAGCAGCTTAGCGCAGAAAAATCAGCCCCAGCATTTT.

The chain carries TRBV27 and TRBJ2-1; TRBD1 matches 7 bases. CDR1 is MNHEY, CDR2 SMNVEV, per germline (reference sequence). CDR3 length equals 12 residues. J lost 9 bases, V lost 6 bases, and 5 bases had no gene match. CDR3 loop: CASRRGGFEQFF. DNA of the CDR3: TGTGCCAGCAGACGAGGGGGCTTTGAGCAGTTCTTC.

V gene TRBV6-1 combines with J gene TRBJ2-7; D remains ambiguous. CDR1 MNHNS and CDR2 SASEGT come from the germline V gene. The CDR3 has 14 amino acids. V was clipped by 5 bases and J by 3 bases, with 14 bases between them. The chain's CDR3 is CASSTSGIGYEQYF. CDR3 DNA: TGTGCCAGCAGTACAAGTGGGATAGGCTACGAGCAGTACTTC.

This clone was found once. The chain is built from TRBV6-6 and TRBJ1-2; TRBD1 aligns across 8 bases. The CDR3 loop spans 12 amino acids. J gave up 8 bases and V 7 bases, and 6 bases lay outside the gene matches. Germline assignment: CDR1 MNHNY and CDR2 SVGAGI (reference sequence). This CDR3 is CASTDRAGGYTF. In nucleotides, the CDR3 is TGTGCCAGCACGGACAGGGCTGGGGGCTACACCTTC.